Following are 9 T cell receptor beta chains from one sample sequenced in a study of cytomegalovirus exposure and HLA in healthy donors. PCR involved 60 Vbeta and 13 Jbeta primers. Sequencing was performed with immunoSEQ multiplex PCR; in TCRdb, only in-frame clones are kept and a portion is missing. The sample consists of around 60,000 clones, around 82% of them appearing once. Sample: PBMCs. These TCRs come from a male donor in good health and CMV-seronegative.

The J gene is TRBJ2-3, the V gene TRBV11-2, with 9 bases aligning to TRBD2. The CDR3 has 19 amino acids. Per the germline V gene, CDR1 is SGHAT and CDR2 is FQNNGV. V shed 1 base, J shed 4 bases, and the junction held 15 bases outside the gene matches. The CDR3 DNA reads as TGTGCCAGCAGCTTAGGGGGGCCTGTGCGCGGGGGGGCCGCAGATACGCAGTATTTT. It is translated as CASSLGGPVRGGAADTQYF.

The chain uses TRBV7-9 and TRBJ1-1; D is perhaps TRBD1 (5 bases). This CDR3 is 14 amino acids long. Trimming took 7 bases from V and 4 from J, leaving 16 bases between them. Germline assignment: CDR1 SEHNR and CDR2 FQNEAQ (reference sequence). In DNA, the CDR3 is TGTGCCAGCACCCTCCGGGAGGGGAGCACTGAAGCTTTCTTT. It codes for CASTLREGSTEAFF.

The sample holds a few counts of this clone. The chain couples TRBV7-8 to TRBJ1-5; 9 positions match TRBD1. V trimming: 5 bases; J trimming: 1 base; junction bases outside the gene matches: 3. Germline lookup yields CDR1 SGHVS and CDR2 FQNEAQ. The CDR3 is 15 amino acids. The CDR3 DNA follows: TGTGCCAGCAGCCTCGGACAGGGGAGCAATCAGCCCCAGCATTTT. Its protein product is CASSLGQGSNQPQHF.

In its sample, this clone was seen once. The chain carries TRBV7-2 and TRBJ1-1, with 12 nucleotides matching TRBD1. There are 18 residues in the CDR3. The J segment lost 0 bases and the V segment lost 5 bases, leaving 10 bases of the junction unmatched. Per the germline V gene, CDR1 is SGHTA and CDR2 is FQGNSA. The CDR3 DNA sequence: TGTGCCAGCAGCGTGACAAGGGACAGGGGGCACGTGAACACTGAAGCTTTCTTT. Amino acid sequence: CASSVTRDRGHVNTEAFF. Full variable domain (remainder filled in from reference TRBV7-2 and TRBJ1-1): GAGVSQSPSNKVTEKGKDVELRCDPISGHTALYWYRQSLGQGLEFLIYFQGNSAPDKSGLPSDRFSAERTGGSVSTLTIQRTQQEDSAVYLCASSVTRDRGHVNTEAFFGQGTRLTVV.

The V call is TRBV5-6, the J call TRBJ1-6; maybe TRBD1 (6 bases). Trimming removed 4 bases from V and 7 bases from J, with 12 bases in between. Germline V gives CDR1 SGHDT, CDR2 YYEEEE. The CDR3 totals 14 residues. The CDR3 bases are TGTGCCAGCAGCCTCGGGACATCGAATTCACCCCTCCACTTT. Its translation is CASSLGTSNSPLHF. Together with reference TRBV5-6 and TRBJ1-6, the CDR3 gives the full variable domain: DAGVTQSPTHLIKTRGQQVTLRCSPKSGHDTVSWYQQALGQGPQFIFQYYEEEERQRGNFPDRFSGHQFPNYSSELNVNALLLGDSALYLCASSLGTSNSPLHFGNGTRLTVT.

J is TRBJ2-5 and V is TRBV7-7, with D possibly matching TRBD1 (6 bases). The V end lost 3 bases, the J end lost 2 bases, and 13 bases lay between the germline ends. CDR3 length: 15 amino acids. The germline V gene has CDR1 SSHAT and CDR2 FNYEAQ (reference sequence). CDR3 loop: CASSFSLGGQETQYF. The CDR3, as DNA: TGTGCCAGCAGCTTTTCCCTAGGGGGACAAGAGACCCAGTACTTC.

J is TRBJ2-3 and V is TRBV4-1, with 7 bases matching TRBD1. V lost 11 bases, J lost 0 bases, and 11 bases stayed unmatched. The CDR3 contains 15 residues. Germline V lookup: CDR1 MGHRA, CDR2 YSYEKL. The CDR3: CAGGEGAHSTDTQYF. The CDR3 DNA is TGCGCCGGCGGAGAGGGGGCCCATAGCACAGATACGCAGTATTTT.

The rearrangement joins TRBV10-2 to TRBJ1-2; no clear D gene. This CDR3 spans 13 amino acids. Germline CDR1 is WSHSY and CDR2 is SAAADI. The V end was cut by 3 bases, the J end by 3 bases, with 8 bases between. The CDR3 DNA reads as TGCGCCAGCAGTGACGGGGTATACTATGGCTACACCTTC. Translated, it gives CASSDGVYYGYTF.

The chain has TRBV6-1 and TRBJ1-5; no firm D call. The V gene's germline CDR1 is MNHNS and CDR2 SASEGT. V dropped 1 base and J dropped 1 base, with 11 bases sitting between them. The CDR3 runs to 16 residues. This CDR3 reads CASSEVFLPSNQPQHF. CDR3 in DNA: TGTGCCAGCAGTGAAGTCTTCCTCCCGAGCAATCAGCCCCAGCATTTT.